These 25 T cell receptor beta chains came from one sample sequenced in a study of T cells after yellow fever vaccination. TCRdb re-called the 5' RACE reads through MiXCR, storing one row per CDR3 protein. This table holds 280,000 or so distinct CDR3 sequences, 7.5% to 9% found once. Sequences were derived from CD4+ T cells sorted from PBMCs, sampled 5 days after the yellow fever booster vaccination. Every receptor here comes from a man aged 18 to 29 who received the YFV17D yellow fever vaccine.

The chain carries TRBV29-1 and TRBJ2-5; D is undetermined. Trimming removed 3 bases at V and 0 bases at J, with 8 bases between. Germline V gives CDR1 SQVTM, CDR2 ANQGSEA. This CDR3 is built from 13 residues. CDR3 protein: CSVESLYQETQYF. The DNA of the CDR3 is TGCAGCGTTGAGTCCCTGTACCAAGAGACCCAGTACTTC.

The sample holds a few counts of this clonotype. The gene calls are TRBV24-1 and TRBJ2-3; D not certain. Per the germline V gene, CDR1 is KGHDR and CDR2 is SFDVKD. The CDR3 totals 13 residues. V lost 4 bases and J 6 bases, leaving 10 bases between the germline ends. CDR3 sequence (DNA): TGTGCCACCAGTGAAACGACCCCCGATACGCAGTATTTT. This translates into CATSETTPDTQYF.

Only a few counts were recorded for this clonotype. The rearrangement joins TRBV20-1 to TRBJ2-7; D call uncertain. The CDR3 has 13 residues. Deletions cut 0 bases from V and 3 bases from J, with 9 bases between. Germline V gene data show CDR1 as DFQATT and CDR2 as SNEGSKA (reference sequence). CDR3 residues: CSAREVPDYEQYF. CDR3 DNA sequence: TGCAGTGCTAGAGAAGTCCCGGACTACGAGCAGTACTTC.

The CDR3 protein is CASSRRAPTDTQYF. CDR3 DNA sequence: TGTGCCAGCAGCCGGAGGGCCCCCACAGATACGCAGTATTTT. The chain has TRBV11-1 and TRBJ2-3, with D possibly TRBD2 on 6 matching bases. Trimming stripped 5 bases from V and 2 bases from J, with 11 bases between. The CDR3 length is 14 residues. The germline V gene encodes CDR1 SGHAT and CDR2 FQDESV (reference sequence).

The chain uses TRBV19 and TRBJ2-2, with 8 bases that match TRBD1. Germline V gene data show CDR1 as LNHDA and CDR2 as SQIVND (reference sequence). CDR3 size: 16 residues. V lost 4 bases, J lost 7 bases, and 11 bases stayed unmatched. CDR3 region: CASSTDRVSLHGELFF. CDR3 coding DNA: TGTGCCAGTAGTACGGACAGGGTTTCCTTGCACGGGGAGCTGTTTTTT.

This clonotype was seen a few times. The gene calls are TRBV20-1 and TRBJ1-5; weak D call: TRBD1 (5 bases). Looked up from germline, CDR1 is DFQATT and CDR2 is SNEGSKA (reference sequence). The V end was cut by 3 bases, the J end by 7 bases, with 13 bases between. This CDR3 region has 13 residues. CDR3 region: CSASRGFVQPQHF. The CDR3 coding sequence is TGCAGTGCTAGTCGGGGGTTCGTCCAGCCCCAGCATTTT.

This clonotype has just a few counts. The rearrangement joins TRBV7-6 to TRBJ2-1, with D possibly matching TRBD2 (6 bases). The germline V gene encodes CDR1 SGHVS and CDR2 FNYEAQ. The CDR3 length is 12 residues. With 8 bases removed from V and 5 bases from J, the gap between germline ends came to 10 bases. The CDR3 region has the DNA TGTGCCAGCGGGGACTGGAACAATGAGCAGTTCTTC. As protein: CASGDWNNEQFF. Full variable domain (outside the CDR3, taken from reference TRBV7-6 and TRBJ2-1): GAGVSQSPRYKVTKRGQDVALRCDPISGHVSLYWYRQALGQGPEFLTYFNYEAQQDKSGLPNDRFSAERPEGSISTLTIQRTEQRDSAMYRCASGDWNNEQFFGPGTRLTVL.

This clonotype was detected only a few times. The chain couples TRBV12-3 or TRBV12-4 to TRBJ2-7; 8 bases are a match to TRBD1. The CDR3 extends over 14 amino acids. Trimming took 7 bases from V and 5 from J; bases not matched to a gene: 10. CDR3 coding DNA: TGTGCCAGCAAGAGATGGACAGGGTCCCACGAGCAGTACTTC. It encodes CASKRWTGSHEQYF.

This clonotype was detected ten times or more. The J gene is TRBJ1-6, the V gene TRBV6-2 or TRBV6-3, with a tentative D call TRBD1 (5 bases). With 6 bases removed from V and 7 bases from J, the gap between germline ends came to 10 bases. The CDR3 is made up of 13 amino acids. Per germline, CDR1 MNHEY and CDR2 SVGEGT. This CDR3 is CASRQAINSPLHF. DNA for the CDR3: TGTGCCAGCAGACAGGCGATAAATTCACCCCTCCACTTT.

A single count supports this clonotype. The V and J genes are TRBV20-1 and TRBJ1-5, with D hard to call. Trimming left V 0 bases short and J 11 bases short, with 23 bases between. The germline CDR1 and CDR2 sequences are DFQATT and SNEGSKA (reference sequence). CDR3 length equals 16 residues. CDR3 sequence reads: CSARDPVGGLVGAQHF. The CDR3 nucleotides read TGCAGTGCTAGAGACCCGGTTGGTGGGCTGGTGGGAGCCCAGCATTTT.

The chain joins TRBV10-3 to TRBJ1-2, with 9 bases lining up with TRBD1. The length of the CDR3 is 17 residues. Losses at the gene ends were 7 bases for V and 2 bases for J; bases not matched to a gene: 14. From germline, CDR1 is ENHRY and CDR2 SYGVKD. This CDR3 is CAIKAGTGTRGNYGYTF. CDR3 bases: TGTGCCATCAAGGCCGGGACAGGGACCAGGGGGAACTATGGCTACACCTTC.

This clonotype was seen a handful of times. The chain combines TRBV5-1 with TRBJ2-3; D perhaps matches TRBD2 (6 bases). The CDR3 length is 15 residues. The germline V gene encodes CDR1 SGHRS and CDR2 YFSETQ. Trimming stripped 2 bases from V and 1 base from J, with 11 bases between. The CDR3 coding sequence is TGCGCCAGCAGCTTCTGGTCGGGGGGCACAGATACGCAGTATTTT. Translated: CASSFWSGGTDTQYF.

There are a few counts of this clonotype. This sequence joins TRBV6-6 and TRBJ2-7; 8 bases map to TRBD2. CDR1 is MNHNY and CDR2 is SVGAGI in the germline V gene (reference sequence). The CDR3 consists of 15 residues. Losses at the gene ends were 0 bases for V and 6 bases for J; bases not matched to a gene: 7. CDR3 region: CASSYSNAGGPEQYV. The CDR3 nucleotides are TGTGCCAGCAGTTACTCGAACGCGGGGGGCCCCGAGCAGTACGTC.

The J gene is TRBJ1-6, the V gene TRBV20-1, with D unresolved. CDR1 and CDR2 from the germline V gene are DFQATT and SNEGSKA (reference sequence). This CDR3 has 12 residues. The V gene lost 0 bases and the J gene lost 10 bases, with 7 bases spanning the gap. The CDR3 is CSARDAGSPLHF. CDR3 DNA sequence: TGCAGTGCTAGAGATGCGGGCTCACCCCTCCACTTT.

A few counts support this clonotype. The V call is TRBV6-1, the J call TRBJ1-5; D is unresolved. The CDR3 is 12 residues long. CDR1 is MNHNS and CDR2 is SASEGT in the germline V gene. Trimming pared 3 bases from V and 11 bases from J, leaving 11 bases between. The CDR3 sequence: CASSDSELAQHF. The CDR3 DNA is TGTGCCAGCAGTGATTCGGAATTAGCCCAGCATTTT.

This clonotype has only a few counts. This chain uses TRBV6-1 with TRBJ2-1; no clear D. This CDR3 region has 14 residues. V gave up 2 bases and J gave up 7 bases, with 12 bases separating them. The germline CDR1 and CDR2 sequences are MNHNS and SASEGT. CDR3 DNA: TGTGCCAGCAGTGAATCTCGCTTTAGAAATGAGCAGTTCTTC. Translating gives CASSESRFRNEQFF.

This clonotype was detected only once. Written as DNA, the CDR3 is TGTGCCAGCAGCCCGACTAGCGGGGGCCTTTCGGATACGCAGTATTTT. Its translation: CASSPTSGGLSDTQYF. The chain carries TRBV7-2 and TRBJ2-3, with 12 positions matching TRBD2. The V gene's germline CDR1 is SGHTA and CDR2 FQGNSA. V shed 5 bases, J shed 6 bases, and the junction held 9 bases outside the gene matches. The CDR3 contains 16 residues.

This clonotype showed up just a few times. This chain links TRBV7-9 with TRBJ1-1; D not certain. V was trimmed by 1 base and J by 7 bases, leaving 4 bases between them. Germline V lookup: CDR1 SEHNR, CDR2 FQNEAQ (reference sequence). This CDR3 is built from 11 residues. The CDR3 nucleotides are TGTGCCAGCAGCTTAGGGTTTGAAGCTTTCTTT. Translating it yields CASSLGFEAFF.

The sample holds a few counts of this clonotype. The chain combines TRBV7-2 with TRBJ2-3, with TRBD1 matching 8 bases. The germline V gene encodes CDR1 SGHTA and CDR2 FQGNSA. J was trimmed by 4 bases and V by 4 bases; bases with no gene match: 4. The CDR3 has 14 amino acids. The DNA for the CDR3 is TGTGCCAGCAGCTCACAGGGGGGCGCAGATACGCAGTATTTT. This gives the protein CASSSQGGADTQYF.

Ten or more counts support this clonotype. The genes are TRBV20-1 and TRBJ2-4; 13 bases are shared with TRBD2. CDR3 size: 15 residues. CDR1 and CDR2 from the germline V gene are DFQATT and SNEGSKA (reference sequence). The ends lost 6 bases at V and 8 bases at J; junction bases unmatched: 10. CDR3 amino acids: CSAPTSGGTIYIQYF. In DNA form, the CDR3 reads TGCAGTGCCCCGACTAGCGGGGGGACCATATACATTCAGTACTTC.

The sample holds a few counts of this clonotype. The chain is built from TRBV7-9 and TRBJ1-2; D possibly corresponds to TRBD1 (5 bases). The CDR3 contains 13 residues. CDR1 is SEHNR and CDR2 is FQNEAQ in the germline V gene (reference sequence). V lost 4 bases, J lost 3 bases, and 9 bases lay in between. CDR3 DNA sequence: TGTGCCAGCAGCTCGGACAATTACTATGGCTACACCTTC. Amino acid sequence: CASSSDNYYGYTF.

The chain employs TRBV5-4 and TRBJ1-2, with D maybe TRBD1 (5 bases). Deletions cut 0 bases from V and 1 base from J, with 13 bases between. The CDR3 loop spans 16 amino acids. Germline loops: CDR1 SGHNT, CDR2 YYREEE (reference sequence). CDR3 amino acids: CASSLAQGVVNYGYTF. The CDR3 DNA is TGTGCCAGCAGCTTGGCCCAGGGAGTAGTTAACTATGGCTACACCTTC.

This clonotype was picked up a small number of times. The genes are TRBV12-3 or TRBV12-4 and TRBJ1-5; D remains ambiguous. Trimming took off 3 bases at V and 0 bases at J, with 9 bases between the two ends. The CDR3 extends over 15 amino acids. CDR3 DNA: TGTGCCAGCAGTTTCACGGGCCATAGCAATCAGCCCCAGCATTTT. This translates into CASSFTGHSNQPQHF.

V is TRBV20-1 and J is TRBJ2-2; D may be TRBD2 (6 bases). V was shortened by 0 bases and J by 2 bases, with 13 bases between the two germline ends. CDR3 length equals 16 residues. Germline loops: CDR1 DFQATT, CDR2 SNEGSKA (reference sequence). The CDR3 region has the DNA TGCAGTGCTAGAGATGCCGGGACTTTCAACACCGGGGAGCTGTTTTTT. Its protein is CSARDAGTFNTGELFF.

The V gene is TRBV7-3, the J gene TRBJ1-5, with D uncertain. Germline V gene sequence: CDR1 SGHTA, CDR2 FQGTGA. The length of the CDR3 is 12 residues. Trimming took off 9 bases at V and 7 bases at J, with 13 bases between the two ends. CDR3 sequence reads: CASGRVDQPQHF. The DNA of the CDR3 is TGTGCCAGTGGTCGGGTGGACCAGCCCCAGCATTTT.